A single sample is the source of the 23 T cell receptor beta chains below, sequenced in a study of T cell repertoires in cytomegalovirus infection. These TCRs are of unknown antigen specificity. TCRdb ran MiXCR on the reads and lists one entry per CDR3 protein. There are approximately 910,000 distinct CDR3 sequences in the sample; 30% to 40% occur only once, and roughly 13% lies in the top ten. This specimen consisted of cultured CD8+ T cells from PBMCs, obtained from culture after CMV antigen stimulation. All receptors come from a human donor in good health (CMV status not recorded). Some clones in this sample may be carry-over from other donors' samples.

This clonotype was observed a handful of times. The J gene is TRBJ2-1, the V gene TRBV5-4; 7 bases match TRBD1. Trimming at V came to 2 bases and at J to 4 bases, leaving 6 bases not matched to a gene. CDR3 length: 15 amino acids. Germline loops: CDR1 SGHNT, CDR2 YYREEE (reference sequence). The CDR3 is CASSFRDRLYNEQFF. CDR3 coding DNA: TGTGCCAGCAGCTTCCGGGACAGACTTTACAATGAGCAGTTCTTC.

The rearrangement uses TRBV11-1 and TRBJ2-3; the match to TRBD1 covers 7 bases. Germline V gene sequence: CDR1 SGHAT, CDR2 FQDESV (reference sequence). This CDR3 spans 15 amino acids. The V segment lost 5 bases and the J segment 5 bases; nucleotides outside the gene matches: 10. The chain's CDR3 is CASSLRTGLGDTQYF. DNA for the CDR3: TGTGCCAGCAGCCTACGGACAGGTCTGGGAGATACGCAGTATTTT.

This clonotype occurred a few times. The chain links TRBV7-9 to TRBJ2-3; possibly TRBD2 for D (6 bases). V was pared by 6 bases and J by 2 bases, with 15 bases between. From germline, CDR1 is SEHNR and CDR2 FQNEAQ (reference sequence). The CDR3 sequence is 15 residues long. DNA for the CDR3: TGTGCCAGCAGTCAAAACGGGGGAAACACAGATACGCAGTATTTT. Translated, it gives CASSQNGGNTDTQYF.

The chain couples TRBV6-5 to TRBJ1-1; D gene unclear. Trimming took 0 bases from V and 1 from J, leaving 9 bases between them. The CDR3 totals 15 residues. Germline CDR1 reads MNHEY; CDR2 reads SVGAGI. In DNA form, the CDR3 reads TGTGCCAGCAGTTACTCCGAGACGGGGAACACTGAAGCTTTCTTT. This codes for CASSYSETGNTEAFF.

As concerns this clonotype: Compared with germline, one end of the junction differs, possibly owing to a read error. The V gene is TRBV6-5, the J gene TRBJ2-1; TRBD2 matches 8 bases. Germline V gives CDR1 MNHEY, CDR2 SVGAGI. This CDR3 has 15 residues. Written as DNA, the CDR3 is TGTACCAGCACCTTTGGCGGGGGGTATCTGAATGAGCAGTTCTTC. This sequence encodes CTSTFGGGYLNEQFF.

V and J are TRBV14 and TRBJ2-3, with D perhaps TRBD1 or TRBD2 (5 bases each). Between the trimmed V and J ends, which lost 6 bases and 3 bases, there was a span of 16 bases. Germline V gene data show CDR1 as SGHDN and CDR2 as FVKESK. This CDR3 contains 15 residues. In DNA, the CDR3 is TGTGCCAGCAGTAGCCTCGAGGGGCTGACAGATACGCAGTATTTT. It is translated as CASSSLEGLTDTQYF. Using reference TRBV14 and TRBJ2-3 for the parts outside the CDR3, the full variable domain is EAGVTQFPSHSVIEKGQTVTLRCDPISGHDNLYWYRRVMGKEIKFLLHFVKESKQDESGMPNNRFLAERTGGTYSTLKVQPAELEDSGVYFCASSSLEGLTDTQYFGPGTRLTVL.

This sequence joins TRBV12-3 or TRBV12-4 and TRBJ2-1; TRBD1 might be the D (5 bases). The CDR3 is 16 amino acids. The V end lost 3 bases, the J end lost 4 bases, and 16 bases lay between the germline ends. The CDR3 region is CASSLGPPDNYNEQFF. The CDR3 nucleotides are TGTGCCAGCAGTTTGGGCCCCCCGGACAATTACAATGAGCAGTTCTTC.

V gene TRBV24-1 combines with J gene TRBJ2-3; D might be TRBD2 (6 bases). The CDR3 loop spans 15 amino acids. Germline V CDR1 and CDR2: KGHDR, SFDVKD. Deletions cut 5 bases from V and 4 bases from J, with 15 bases between. CDR3 sequence reads: CATSASPGVSDTQYF. For the CDR3, the DNA is TGTGCCACCAGTGCCTCGCCGGGGGTGTCAGATACGCAGTATTTT.

In this sample, this clonotype turned up many times. CDR3 nucleotide sequence: TGTGCCAGCAGTTTCCTGGTCGAGGGGTCCCATCCGTCGGAGCTGTTTTTT. This translates into CASSFLVEGSHPSELFF. J is TRBJ2-2 and V is TRBV12-3 or TRBV12-4; D tentatively reads TRBD1 or TRBD2 (5 bases each). CDR3 size: 17 residues. The germline V and J ends were trimmed by 3 bases and 10 bases, with 24 bases remaining between them.

The CDR3 is CASSLSWGNTEAFF. In DNA form, the CDR3 reads TGTGCCAGCAGTTTATCTTGGGGGAACACTGAAGCTTTCTTT. The gene calls are TRBV27 and TRBJ1-1, with D unclear. Germline loops: CDR1 MNHEY, CDR2 SMNVEV (reference sequence). CDR3 length equals 14 residues. V lost 0 bases and J 1 base, leaving 6 bases between the germline ends.

The chain uses TRBV7-9 and TRBJ2-3, with TRBD2 as a possible D gene (6 bases). The CDR3 totals 17 residues. CDR1 and CDR2 from the germline V gene are SEHNR and FQNEAQ (reference sequence). With 3 bases removed from V and 0 bases from J, the gap between germline ends came to 16 bases. Here the CDR3 DNA reads TGTGCCAGCAGCTTCCCGGACTATCCTTCTAGCACAGATACGCAGTATTTT. The encoded protein is CASSFPDYPSSTDTQYF.

V usage is TRBV5-4 and J usage is TRBJ2-1; 11 bases are shared with TRBD2. The CDR3 runs to 16 residues. After removal of 5 bases from V and 4 bases from J, the junction contained 8 bases not matched to a gene. CDR1 SGHNT and CDR2 YYREEE come from the germline V gene (reference sequence). CDR3 residues: CASSSSGLAEYNEQFF. The CDR3 DNA follows: TGTGCCAGCAGTTCGTCGGGACTAGCGGAATACAATGAGCAGTTCTTC.

This chain uses TRBV4-1 with TRBJ1-1, with D unresolved. The CDR3 consists of 13 residues. Trimming removed 1 base at V and 5 bases at J, with 8 bases between. CDR1 and CDR2 from the germline V gene are MGHRA and YSYEKL. Here the CDR3 DNA reads TGCGCCAGCAGCCAAGGCTTAGAGACTGAAGCTTTCTTT. It is translated as CASSQGLETEAFF.

The chain employs TRBV2 and TRBJ1-6; D may be TRBD1 (5 bases). V dropped 3 bases and J dropped 4 bases, with 7 bases sitting between them. Germline CDR1 reads SNHLY; CDR2 reads FYNNEI. This CDR3 is built from 14 residues. The CDR3 DNA is TGTGCCAGCAGTGAGGGGGGTTATAATTCACCCCTCCACTTT. As protein: CASSEGGYNSPLHF.

Only a few counts were recorded for this clonotype. The CDR3 bases are TGTGCCAGCAGCTCCGGGCCTAGGGTTCAGCCCCAGCATTTT. Its translation: CASSSGPRVQPQHF. The chain uses TRBV11-1 and TRBJ1-5; D is uncertain. Trimming pared 4 bases from V and 6 bases from J, leaving 13 bases between. Looked up from germline, CDR1 is SGHAT and CDR2 is FQDESV (reference sequence). The CDR3 extends over 14 amino acids.

The V gene is TRBV20-1, the J gene TRBJ1-5; D is unresolved. V lost 2 bases, J lost 9 bases, and 11 bases lay in between. In germline, CDR1 is DFQATT, CDR2 SNEGSKA (reference sequence). The CDR3 has 12 amino acids. The CDR3 is CSARQELAPQHF. The CDR3 coding sequence is TGCAGTGCTAGACAGGAACTGGCGCCCCAGCATTTT.

This clonotype was observed a few times. This chain joins TRBV12-3 or TRBV12-4 and TRBJ1-5; D ambiguous. Deletions cut 5 bases from V and 9 bases from J, with 11 bases between. This CDR3 has 12 residues. CDR3 DNA sequence: TGTGCCAGCAGTCTTTACCCCATGCCCCAGCATTTT. It translates to CASSLYPMPQHF.

V is TRBV6-2 or TRBV6-3 and J is TRBJ1-5; the D is unclear. In germline, CDR1 is MNHEY, CDR2 SVGEGT. Trimming took off 0 bases at V and 0 bases at J, with 12 bases between the two ends. The CDR3 consists of 17 residues. CDR3 in DNA: TGTGCCAGCAGTTACTCCGCGGGAATTTATAGCAATCAGCCCCAGCATTTT. It is translated as CASSYSAGIYSNQPQHF.

This chain joins TRBV7-9 and TRBJ1-1; 8 positions agree with TRBD1. The germline gives CDR1 SEHNR, CDR2 FQNEAQ (reference sequence). This CDR3 comprises 15 residues. The V gene end was trimmed by 4 bases and the J gene end by 5 bases; junction bases not matched to a gene: 9. CDR3 loop: CASSSRGRIRTEAFF. CDR3 DNA: TGTGCCAGCAGCTCCAGGGGGCGGATTCGGACTGAAGCTTTCTTT.

This clonotype has more than one count but fewer than ten. The J gene is TRBJ2-1, the V gene TRBV27; 9 bases match TRBD2. The CDR3 spans 17 residues. Trimming at V came to 8 bases and at J to 6 bases, leaving 17 bases not matched to a gene. Germline CDR1 reads MNHEY; CDR2 reads SMNVEV (reference sequence). DNA for the CDR3: TGTGCCAGCCTCGAGAGGCGGGGGGGCCGTTTGTGCAATGAGCAGTTCTTC. Encoded protein: CASLERRGGRLCNEQFF.

The chain couples TRBV4-1 to TRBJ2-3; 7 bases line up with TRBD2. The length of the CDR3 is 18 residues. Germline assignment: CDR1 MGHRA and CDR2 YSYEKL. The ends lost 5 bases at V and 2 bases at J; junction bases unmatched: 16. The CDR3 DNA reads TGCGCCAGCAGCAGAGCGGGACCAGATCTCCAGATCACAGATACGCAGTATTTT. Protein: CASSRAGPDLQITDTQYF.

This clonotype was seen a few times. The CDR3 loop reads CASSLALGMEAFF. The CDR3 DNA reads TGTGCCAGCAGCTTAGCGCTGGGGATGGAAGCTTTCTTT. The V and J genes are TRBV7-6 and TRBJ1-1; D is undetermined. V gave up 0 bases and J gave up 8 bases, with 10 bases separating them. CDR3 length: 13 residues. In germline, CDR1 is SGHVS, CDR2 FNYEAQ.

The J gene is TRBJ2-3, the V gene TRBV24-1, with 7 bases that match TRBD2. V lost 5 bases to trimming and J lost 4 bases; unmatched junction nucleotides: 8. Germline V lookup: CDR1 KGHDR, CDR2 SFDVKD. The CDR3 has 15 amino acids. The CDR3: CATSVGAGEADTQYF. For the CDR3, the DNA is TGTGCCACCAGTGTCGGGGCGGGGGAGGCAGATACGCAGTATTTT.